This T cell receptor beta chain was found in a study of T-cell memory formation after mild COVID-19. The overall study: TCR clusters were mostly confined to one donor each.

V lost 1 base to trimming and J lost 0 bases, with 9 bases between them. This CDR3 contains 15 residues. Germline V gene sequence: CDR1 KGHSH, CDR2 LQKENI. Whole-study findings and limits: Within pre-infection memory, some responding clones were found, suggesting cross-reactive memory joined.

Turning to this clonotype: As yet, its antigen is unknown.

Constant-segment primers were used for 5'RACE, and the resulting TCR alpha and TCR beta cDNA libraries carried sample barcodes and UMIs. TCRdb reprocessed the 5' RACE reads via MiXCR and lists one record per CDR3 protein. The sample has around 200,000 distinct CDR3 sequences, 27% seen once; the top ten hold about 10%. Material: PBMCs or a T cell subset sorted from them (not recorded which). The chain is built from TRBV18 and TRBJ1-1; D is possibly TRBD1 (5 bases). The source of this sequence is an adult woman who had mild COVID-19 (a few samples of this study predate the infection). Cell type and time point are not known. CDR3 nucleotides: TGTGCCAGCTCACCACGGGCAGGGATGAACACTGAAGCTTTCTTT. Its protein is CASSPRAGMNTEAFF.